These T cell receptor beta chains were read from a single sample in a study of cytomegalovirus exposure and HLA in healthy donors. Profiling relied on immunoSEQ multiplex PCR, and the TCRdb table lists in-frame clones only, not all of them. The data show 120,000 or so clones, 75% to 85% seen once. The sequencing sample was made of PBMCs. The origin of the receptors is a man aged 25-40 years in good health and CMV-seronegative. The CDR3 runs from the conserved cysteine through the conserved F or W. The D gene is left open where the match is weak. Size is stated for part of the rows, as once, few or many counts, or as a class when the clone is expanded.

abundance: NA; j_gene: TRBJ2-5; d_gene: NA; v_gene: TRBV9; CDR3nt: TGTGCCAGCAGCGTAGCCAGGGCAGAGACCCAGTACTTC; CDR3aa: CASSVARAETQYF
abundance: once; j_gene: TRBJ1-2; d_gene: NA; v_gene: TRBV27; CDR3nt: TGTGCCAGCAGTTTAATTAGTCAACTAGACTATGGCTACACCTTC; CDR3aa: CASSLISQLDYGYTF
abundance: NA; j_gene: TRBJ2-1; d_gene: TRBD1; v_gene: TRBV7-2; CDR3nt: TGTGCCAGCAGACTAGACAGGGGAGACGGCAATGAGCAGTTCTTC; CDR3aa: CASRLDRGDGNEQFF
abundance: few; j_gene: TRBJ1-6; d_gene: TRBD1; v_gene: TRBV6-1; CDR3nt: TGTGCCAGCAGTGTCGGGACAGACGGATCACCCCTCCACTTT; CDR3aa: CASSVGTDGSPLHF
abundance: few; j_gene: TRBJ1-4; d_gene: NA; v_gene: TRBV19; CDR3nt: TGTGCCAGTAGTTCAGGGGTCATGCGGGAAAAACTGTTTTTT; CDR3aa: CASSSGVMREKLFF
abundance: NA; j_gene: TRBJ2-1; d_gene: TRBD2; v_gene: TRBV7-9; CDR3nt: TGTGCCAGCAGCCCCGGGACTAGCGGGACTCTCTTC; CDR3aa: CASSPGTSGTLF
abundance: NA; j_gene: TRBJ2-4; d_gene: NA; v_gene: TRBV9; CDR3nt: TGTGCCAGCAGCGTAACAGGGTATGGAAACATTCAGTACTTC; CDR3aa: CASSVTGYGNIQYF
abundance: NA; j_gene: TRBJ2-7; d_gene: TRBD2; v_gene: TRBV6-1; CDR3nt: TGTGCCAGCAGTGAGACTAGCGGTTCCTACGAGCAGTACTTC; CDR3aa: CASSETSGSYEQYF
abundance: NA; j_gene: TRBJ2-7; d_gene: TRBD2; v_gene: TRBV4-3; CDR3nt: TGCGCCAGCAGCCGGATACTAGCGGGAGCGGACGAGCAGTACTTC; CDR3aa: CASSRILAGADEQYF
abundance: NA; j_gene: TRBJ1-5; d_gene: TRBD1; v_gene: TRBV19; CDR3nt: TGTGCCAGTAGTGGGGGACAGGGAAGGCAGCCCCAGCATTTT; CDR3aa: CASSGGQGRQPQHF
abundance: NA; j_gene: TRBJ2-7; d_gene: TRBD2; v_gene: TRBV27; CDR3nt: TGTGCCAGCACCCTGACTAGCGGATCCTACGAGCAGTACTTC; CDR3aa: CASTLTSGSYEQYF
abundance: NA; j_gene: TRBJ1-4; d_gene: NA; v_gene: TRBV5-8; CDR3nt: TGTGCCAGCAGCCCGGGACTGACTAATGAAAAACTGTTTTTT; CDR3aa: CASSPGLTNEKLFF
abundance: NA; j_gene: TRBJ2-2; d_gene: NA; v_gene: TRBV13; CDR3nt: TGTGCCAGCAGACTAGGGGGGGCGAACACCGGGGAGCTGTTTTTT; CDR3aa: CASRLGGANTGELFF
abundance: once; j_gene: TRBJ1-5; d_gene: NA; v_gene: TRBV18; CDR3nt: TGTGCCAGCTCATTAGGACAAGTTAGCAATCAGCCCCAGCATTTT; CDR3aa: CASSLGQVSNQPQHF
abundance: NA; j_gene: TRBJ2-5; d_gene: TRBD2; v_gene: TRBV5-1; CDR3nt: TGCGCCAGCAGCGGGGTGACTAGCGGGTTGTACCAAGAGACCCAGTACTTC; CDR3aa: CASSGVTSGLYQETQYF
abundance: NA; j_gene: TRBJ2-1; d_gene: TRBD1; v_gene: TRBV10-2; CDR3nt: TGCGCCAGCAGTGGGGACAGCTACAATGAGCAGTTCTTC; CDR3aa: CASSGDSYNEQFF
abundance: NA; j_gene: TRBJ2-7; d_gene: TRBD2; v_gene: TRBV18; CDR3nt: TGTGCCAGCTCACCAAGAGGCACCGCGGGACTAGCGGGAGGGACAGGCATTTTC; CDR3aa: CASSPRGTAGLAGGTGIF
abundance: NA; j_gene: TRBJ2-3; d_gene: TRBD2; v_gene: TRBV12-5; CDR3nt: TGTGCTACCGGGGCGGGAGGGACAGATACGCAGTATTTT; CDR3aa: CATGAGGTDTQYF
abundance: few; j_gene: TRBJ2-1; d_gene: NA; v_gene: TRBV21-1; CDR3nt: TGTGCCAGCAGCAAAGTTGACAGAAGCTCCTACAATGAGCAGTTCTTC; CDR3aa: CASSKVDRSSYNEQFF
abundance: few; j_gene: TRBJ2-2; d_gene: NA; v_gene: TRBV4-3; CDR3nt: TGCGCCAGCAGGGGGGGGGCCTCCAACACCGGGGAGCTGTTTTTT; CDR3aa: CASRGGASNTGELFF
abundance: few; j_gene: TRBJ1-1; d_gene: TRBD1; v_gene: TRBV7-9; CDR3nt: TGTGCCAGCAACCCACAGGGGCGCTATACTGAAGCTTTCTTT; CDR3aa: CASNPQGRYTEAFF
abundance: NA; j_gene: TRBJ2-2; d_gene: NA; v_gene: TRBV7-3; CDR3nt: TGTGCCAGCAGCTCCCAGCTAGAGAAGGTGGTCACCGGGGAGCTGTTTTTT; CDR3aa: CASSSQLEKVVTGELFF
abundance: NA; j_gene: TRBJ2-7; d_gene: TRBD1; v_gene: TRBV4-1; CDR3nt: TGCGCCAGCAGCCCTTCGGGACAGGGCGCCTACGAGCAGTACTTC; CDR3aa: CASSPSGQGAYEQYF
abundance: NA; j_gene: TRBJ2-7; d_gene: NA; v_gene: TRBV19; CDR3nt: TGTGCCAGTAGTATATTCGCAGGTGGCTACGAGCAGTACTTC; CDR3aa: CASSIFAGGYEQYF
abundance: NA; j_gene: TRBJ2-5; d_gene: NA; v_gene: TRBV11-2; CDR3nt: TGTGCCAGCAGCGGGATTGAGGGCGAGACCCAGTACTTC; CDR3aa: CASSGIEGETQYF
abundance: NA; j_gene: TRBJ2-3; d_gene: TRBD2; v_gene: TRBV5-6; CDR3nt: TGTGCCAGCAGCTTGGCGCGGGAGCCGGGCACAGATACGCAGTATTTT; CDR3aa: CASSLAREPGTDTQYF
abundance: NA; j_gene: TRBJ2-1; d_gene: TRBD1; v_gene: TRBV7-2; CDR3nt: TGTGCCAGCAGCTTAGCGACAGGGGATAATGAGCAGTTCTTC; CDR3aa: CASSLATGDNEQFF
abundance: NA; j_gene: TRBJ2-1; d_gene: TRBD2; v_gene: TRBV19; CDR3nt: TGTGCCAGTAGTAGGGACTATACGAGCTCCTACAATGAGCAGTTCTTC; CDR3aa: CASSRDYTSSYNEQFF
abundance: NA; j_gene: TRBJ2-1; d_gene: NA; v_gene: TRBV30; CDR3nt: TGTGCCTGGAGTGTACTTTATAAGGGGCTGATCTTC; CDR3aa: CAWSVLYKGLIF
abundance: NA; j_gene: TRBJ1-2; d_gene: NA; v_gene: TRBV7-9; CDR3nt: TGTGCCAGCAGCCCAATCCGGAGCTATGGCTACACCTTC; CDR3aa: CASSPIRSYGYTF
abundance: NA; j_gene: TRBJ2-3; d_gene: TRBD2; v_gene: TRBV9; CDR3nt: TGTGCCGCGTGCACCGGGACTAGTAGCACAGATACGCAGTATTTT; CDR3aa: CAACTGTSSTDTQYF
abundance: NA; j_gene: TRBJ2-4; d_gene: TRBD2; v_gene: TRBV19; CDR3nt: TGTGCCAGTAGTGCCCTTGGCGGGAGTATAGGGCTAGCCAAAAACATTCAGTACTTC; CDR3aa: CASSALGGSIGLAKNIQYF
abundance: NA; j_gene: TRBJ1-4; d_gene: TRBD1; v_gene: TRBV27; CDR3nt: TGTGCCAGCAGTTTCAGGACAGGGGGTGAAAAACTGTTTTTT; CDR3aa: CASSFRTGGEKLFF
abundance: NA; j_gene: TRBJ1-1; d_gene: NA; v_gene: TRBV28; CDR3nt: TGTGCCACAATAGGGGCCTTTGTCACTGAAGCTTTCTTT; CDR3aa: CATIGAFVTEAFF
abundance: NA; j_gene: TRBJ1-1; d_gene: TRBD1; v_gene: TRBV27; CDR3nt: TGTGCCAGCAGTCCAGGACAGGGGGCTCTATACAACGCTGAAGCTTTCTTT; CDR3aa: CASSPGQGALYNAEAFF
abundance: NA; j_gene: TRBJ2-1; d_gene: NA; v_gene: TRBV9; CDR3nt: TGTGCCAGCAGCGTAGGTCAGGGTGGTGAGCAGTTCTTC; CDR3aa: CASSVGQGGEQFF
abundance: NA; j_gene: TRBJ2-7; d_gene: NA; v_gene: TRBV5-1; CDR3nt: TGCGCCAGCAGCTTGGCCGGCGAGGGATACTCCTACGAGCAGTACTTC; CDR3aa: CASSLAGEGYSYEQYF
abundance: NA; j_gene: TRBJ2-1; d_gene: TRBD1; v_gene: TRBV27; CDR3nt: TGTGCCAGCAGATTACAGGGGTTTACCTACAATGAGCAGTTCTTC; CDR3aa: CASRLQGFTYNEQFF
abundance: few; j_gene: TRBJ2-2; d_gene: TRBD1; v_gene: TRBV19; CDR3nt: TGTGCCAGTAGTATCACCAGGGGGCGTACCGGGGAGCTGTTTTTT; CDR3aa: CASSITRGRTGELFF
abundance: NA; j_gene: TRBJ1-5; d_gene: NA; v_gene: TRBV4-1; CDR3nt: TGCGCCAGCAGCCAAGTAGTAGGGGACACCAATCAGCCCCAGCATTTT; CDR3aa: CASSQVVGDTNQPQHF
abundance: NA; j_gene: TRBJ2-5; d_gene: NA; v_gene: TRBV5-4; CDR3nt: TGTGCCAGCAGCTCGCGAATACAAGAGACCCAGTACTTC; CDR3aa: CASSSRIQETQYF
abundance: NA; j_gene: TRBJ2-7; d_gene: TRBD1; v_gene: TRBV27; CDR3nt: TGTGCCAGCAGTTTGCCGGGACAGTACTACGAGCAGTACTTC; CDR3aa: CASSLPGQYYEQYF
abundance: NA; j_gene: TRBJ2-1; d_gene: TRBD2; v_gene: TRBV27; CDR3nt: TGTGCCACCGGAGGGTCCGGGAGGGGGATAAATGAGCAGTTCTTC; CDR3aa: CATGGSGRGINEQFF
abundance: NA; j_gene: TRBJ1-2; d_gene: TRBD1; v_gene: TRBV13; CDR3nt: TGTGCCAGCAGCCGAAGTGACAGGGGGGTTGATGGCTACACCTTC; CDR3aa: CASSRSDRGVDGYTF
abundance: NA; j_gene: TRBJ2-6; d_gene: NA; v_gene: TRBV27; CDR3nt: TGTGCCAGCAGTTTATCGGGGCGGCTCCTAGGGCGAGCTGGGGCCAACGTCCTGACTTTC; CDR3aa: CASSLSGRLLGRAGANVLTF
abundance: NA; j_gene: TRBJ2-1; d_gene: TRBD1; v_gene: TRBV19; CDR3nt: TGTGCCAGTAGTAATAACTTCGGGACAGCGATAATAGTTCCTGTTCTCTACAATGAGCAGTTCTTC; CDR3aa: CASSNNFGTAIIVPVLYNEQFF
abundance: NA; j_gene: TRBJ2-3; d_gene: NA; v_gene: TRBV12-5; CDR3nt: TGTGCTAGTGGTTTGGACCGTGGGGCGACAGATACGCAGTATTTT; CDR3aa: CASGLDRGATDTQYF
abundance: NA; j_gene: TRBJ2-5; d_gene: NA; v_gene: TRBV27; CDR3nt: TGTGCCAGCAGTCCTATGTACCAAGAGACCCAGTACTTC; CDR3aa: CASSPMYQETQYF
abundance: NA; j_gene: TRBJ1-1; d_gene: TRBD1; v_gene: TRBV11-2; CDR3nt: TGTGCCAGCAGCATGGGGCAGGGGGACACTGAAGCTTTCTTT; CDR3aa: CASSMGQGDTEAFF
abundance: NA; j_gene: TRBJ2-5; d_gene: TRBD1; v_gene: TRBV27; CDR3nt: TGTGCCAGCGGGACAGCCGTCAAGAGGACCCAGTACTTC; CDR3aa: CASGTAVKRTQYF
abundance: NA; j_gene: TRBJ2-2; d_gene: TRBD2; v_gene: TRBV11-2; CDR3nt: TGTGCCAGCAGCAAGGGACTAGGGAGGTACACCGGGGAGCTGTTTTTT; CDR3aa: CASSKGLGRYTGELFF
abundance: NA; j_gene: TRBJ2-1; d_gene: TRBD1; v_gene: TRBV7-7; CDR3nt: TGTGCCAGCAGCTCGACAGGGAGCTCCTACAATGAGCAGTTCTTC; CDR3aa: CASSSTGSSYNEQFF
abundance: NA; j_gene: TRBJ2-1; d_gene: NA; v_gene: TRBV9; CDR3nt: TGTGCCAGCAGCGTAGCGCAGAACAATGAGCAGTTCTTC; CDR3aa: CASSVAQNNEQFF
abundance: NA; j_gene: TRBJ1-2; d_gene: TRBD1; v_gene: TRBV7-2; CDR3nt: TGTGCCAGCAGCTCGACAGGGGGCAATGGCTACACCTTC; CDR3aa: CASSSTGGNGYTF
abundance: NA; j_gene: TRBJ2-7; d_gene: TRBD2; v_gene: TRBV28; CDR3nt: TGTGCCAGCAGTTTGCTTATGGGCGGGAGCCGTACCGGGCAGTACTTC; CDR3aa: CASSLLMGGSRTGQYF
abundance: NA; j_gene: TRBJ1-3; d_gene: NA; v_gene: TRBV5-1; CDR3nt: TGCGCCAGCAGCCCTAACGGAGGATGGAGCTCTGGAAACACCATATATTTT; CDR3aa: CASSPNGGWSSGNTIYF
abundance: few; j_gene: TRBJ2-2; d_gene: TRBD1; v_gene: TRBV28; CDR3nt: TGTGCCAGCAGTCTATACAGGGGAAGGCGCACCGGGGAGCTGTTTTTT; CDR3aa: CASSLYRGRRTGELFF